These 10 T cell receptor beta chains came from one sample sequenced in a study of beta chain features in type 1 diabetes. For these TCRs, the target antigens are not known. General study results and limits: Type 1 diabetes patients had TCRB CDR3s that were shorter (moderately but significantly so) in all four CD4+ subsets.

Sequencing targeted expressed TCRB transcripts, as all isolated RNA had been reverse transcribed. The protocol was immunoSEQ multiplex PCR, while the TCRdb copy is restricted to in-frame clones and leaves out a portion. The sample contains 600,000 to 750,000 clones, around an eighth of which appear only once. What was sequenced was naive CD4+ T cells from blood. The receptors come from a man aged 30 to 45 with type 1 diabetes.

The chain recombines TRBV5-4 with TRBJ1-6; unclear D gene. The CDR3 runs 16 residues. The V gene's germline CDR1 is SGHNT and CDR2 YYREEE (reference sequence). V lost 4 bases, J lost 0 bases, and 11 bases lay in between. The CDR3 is CASSTMSSSYNSPLHF. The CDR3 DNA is TGTGCCAGCAGCACGATGTCTAGCTCCTATAATTCACCCCTCCACTTT.

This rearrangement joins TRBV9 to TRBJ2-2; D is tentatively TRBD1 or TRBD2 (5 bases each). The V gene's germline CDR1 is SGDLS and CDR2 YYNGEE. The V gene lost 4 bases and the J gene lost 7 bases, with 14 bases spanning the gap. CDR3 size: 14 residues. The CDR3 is CASSYRDGFGELFF. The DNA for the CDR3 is TGTGCCAGCAGCTATCGGGACGGATTCGGGGAGCTGTTTTTT.

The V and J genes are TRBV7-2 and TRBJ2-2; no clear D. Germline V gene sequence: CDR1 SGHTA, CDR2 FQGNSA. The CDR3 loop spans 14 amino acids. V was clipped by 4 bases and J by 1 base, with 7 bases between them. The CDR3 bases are TGTGCCAGCAGCTCTCAGATGAACACCGGGGAGCTGTTTTTT. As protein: CASSSQMNTGELFF.

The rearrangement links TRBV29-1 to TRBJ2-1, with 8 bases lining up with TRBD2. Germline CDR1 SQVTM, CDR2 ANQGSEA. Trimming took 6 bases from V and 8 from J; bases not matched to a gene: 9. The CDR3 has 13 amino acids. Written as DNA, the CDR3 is TGCAGCGTCGGGGGGGGCACATTCTATGAGCAGTTCTTC. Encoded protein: CSVGGGTFYEQFF.

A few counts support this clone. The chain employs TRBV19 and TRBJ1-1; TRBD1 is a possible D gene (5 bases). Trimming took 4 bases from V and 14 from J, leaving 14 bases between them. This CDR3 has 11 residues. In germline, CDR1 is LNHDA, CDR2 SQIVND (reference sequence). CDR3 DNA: TGTGCCAGTAGTAACCAGGGACGAGGCTTCTTT. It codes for CASSNQGRGFF.

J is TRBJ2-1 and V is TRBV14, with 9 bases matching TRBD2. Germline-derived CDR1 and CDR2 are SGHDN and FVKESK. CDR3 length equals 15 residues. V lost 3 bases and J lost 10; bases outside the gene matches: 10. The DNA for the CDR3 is TGTGCCAGCAGCCAGGGGGATAGCGGGGGAAGGGAGCAGTTCTTC. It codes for CASSQGDSGGREQFF.

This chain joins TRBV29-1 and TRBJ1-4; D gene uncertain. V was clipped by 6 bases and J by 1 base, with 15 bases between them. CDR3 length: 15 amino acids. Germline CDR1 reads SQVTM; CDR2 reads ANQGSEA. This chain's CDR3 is CSVGGEAGTNEKLFF. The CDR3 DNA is TGCAGCGTAGGAGGAGAAGCCGGAACTAATGAAAAACTGTTTTTT.

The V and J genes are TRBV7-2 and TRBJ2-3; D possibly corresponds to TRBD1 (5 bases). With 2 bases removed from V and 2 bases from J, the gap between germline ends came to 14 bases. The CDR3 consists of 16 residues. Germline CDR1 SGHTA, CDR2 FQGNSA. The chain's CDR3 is CASSLLGVTNTDTQYF. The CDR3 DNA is TGTGCCAGCAGCTTACTAGGGGTTACGAACACAGATACGCAGTATTTT.

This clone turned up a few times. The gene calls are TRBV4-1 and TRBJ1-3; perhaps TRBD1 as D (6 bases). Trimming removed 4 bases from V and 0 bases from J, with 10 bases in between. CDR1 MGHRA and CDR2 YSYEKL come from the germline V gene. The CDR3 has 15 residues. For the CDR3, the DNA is TGCGCCAGCAGCCGAACAGGGTACTCTGGAAACACCATATATTTT. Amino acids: CASSRTGYSGNTIYF.

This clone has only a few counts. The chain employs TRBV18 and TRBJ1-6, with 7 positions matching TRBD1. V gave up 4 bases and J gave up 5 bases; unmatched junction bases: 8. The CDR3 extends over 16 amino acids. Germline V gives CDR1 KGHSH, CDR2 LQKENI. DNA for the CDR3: TGTGCCAGCTCACTTCAATCCGGGACAGATAATTCACCCCTCCACTTT. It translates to CASSLQSGTDNSPLHF.